One TCR beta chain is described in this entry. The sample originates from a study of blood T cell repertoires in COVID-19. Study background: The analysed material was cDNA or gDNA that came from T cells, B-cell-depleted T cells, or PBMCs.

This CDR3 comprises 12 residues. V gave up 6 bases and J gave up 7 bases, with 7 bases separating them. Germline V CDR1 and CDR2: MNHEY, SVGAGI. Authors' processing steps: Reference gene primer amplification gave estimated nucleated cell counts. Using immunoSEQ multiplex PCR, the repertoire was profiled, and TCRdb retains in-frame clones only, with some absent. Clone size and the V and J calls come from that table; the DNA yielded D and trimming. The table includes about 83,000 clones, roughly 86% detected once. Input material: peripheral blood. This chain uses TRBV6-5 with TRBJ1-6, with D possibly being TRBD1 (5 bases). The TCR comes from a woman older than 75 in a cohort sampled during active or convalescent COVID-19. The CDR3, as DNA: TGTGCCAGCAGACGACAGAATTCACCCCTCCACTTT. This gives the protein CASRRQNSPLHF.